This T cell receptor beta chain was recovered during a study of beta chain features in type 1 diabetes. Whole-study findings and limits: Reads derived from cDNA could over-represent cells showing high TCR expression.

Each population that was sorted was more than 95% pure. The CDR3 totals 13 residues. Germline-derived CDR1 and CDR2 are GTSNPN and SVGIG (reference sequence). V lost 1 base and J lost 0, with 4 bases in between. The isolated RNA, all of it, was reverse transcribed, so expressed TCRB transcripts were what got sequenced. Here immunoSEQ multiplex PCR was the method, and the copy in TCRdb shows in-frame clones only, minus some. The sample lists hundreds of thousands of clones; over 10% were seen once. Points on this clone: The antigen is undetermined.

The rearrangement joins TRBV30 to TRBJ1-5; D not resolved. The sequencing input was naive CD4+ T cells from blood. This clonotype was obtained from a man between 18 and 29 years old in good health. The CDR3 sequence: CAWSALSNQPQHF. The DNA of the CDR3 is TGTGCCTGGAGTGCCCTTAGCAATCAGCCCCAGCATTTT.